The sequence of this T cell receptor (beta chain) was determined in a study of cytomegalovirus exposure and HLA in healthy donors. Trimming took 3 bases from V and 9 from J; bases not matched to a gene: 9. Germline-derived CDR1 and CDR2 are MNHNS and SASEGT. This CDR3 has 15 amino acids. Amplification used 60 Vbeta primers and 13 Jbeta primers. The repertoire was sequenced with immunoSEQ multiplex PCR; TCRdb's copy has only in-frame clones and lacks some. The sample carries 150,000 to 200,000 clones, around 79% recorded once. This sequence originates from a woman aged 50 to 60 in good health and CMV-seronegative. Sequenced input: PBMCs. V is TRBV6-1 and J is TRBJ2-1, with 9 bases fitting TRBD2. CDR3 DNA: TGTGCCAGCAGTGAGTCTAGCGGGAAAAGTTCTGAGCAGTTCTTC. Translation gives CASSESSGKSSEQFF.